A selection of T cell receptor beta chains follows, all from one sample in a study of T cells in Graves' hyperthyroidism and ophthalmopathy. Using its own MiXCR run on the multiplex PCR reads, TCRdb lists one record per CDR3 protein. The table records 300,000 to 500,000 distinct CDR3 sequences, around an eighth of them present only once. Sample: blood. These receptors were taken from a man in his fifties with Graves' ophthalmopathy. The CDR3 runs from the conserved cysteine through the conserved F or W. Each record gives: clone size, V gene, J gene, D gene, CDR3 protein, CDR3 DNA. The D gene is left open where the match is weak. Clone size, where shown, is once, few, many, or a class for clones that have expanded.

abundance: few; v_gene: TRBV20-1; j_gene: TRBJ2-1; d_gene: NA; CDR3aa: CSAPGNSNEQFF; CDR3nt: TGCAGTGCTCCCGGGAACTCCAATGAGCAGTTCTTC
abundance: many; v_gene: TRBV4-1; j_gene: TRBJ1-1; d_gene: NA; CDR3aa: CASSKEENTEAFF; CDR3nt: TGCGCCAGCAGTAAAGAAGAGAACACTGAAGCTTTCTTT
abundance: NA; v_gene: TRBV5-1; j_gene: TRBJ2-4; d_gene: NA; CDR3aa: CAGSLEAGVNIQYF; CDR3nt: TGCGCCGGCAGCTTGGAGGCAGGGGTTAACATTCAGTACTTC
abundance: NA; v_gene: TRBV11-2; j_gene: TRBJ2-1; d_gene: TRBD1; CDR3aa: CASSSYRDRVLRGNNEQFF; CDR3nt: TGTGCCAGCAGCTCGTACCGGGACAGGGTTTTACGCGGGAACAATGAGCAGTTCTTC
abundance: NA; v_gene: TRBV5-1; j_gene: TRBJ2-1; d_gene: TRBD2; CDR3aa: CASSARGTSGRPPSYNEQFF; CDR3nt: TGCGCCAGCAGCGCGCGAGGGACTAGCGGGAGACCCCCCTCCTACAATGAGCAGTTCTTC
abundance: few; v_gene: TRBV3-1; j_gene: TRBJ1-3; d_gene: NA; CDR3aa: CATGRSGNTIYF; CDR3nt: TGTGCCACCGGCCGTTCTGGAAACACCATATATTTT
abundance: many; v_gene: TRBV18; j_gene: TRBJ2-7; d_gene: TRBD1; CDR3aa: CASSSATGDLYEQYF; CDR3nt: TGTGCCAGCTCATCCGCCACAGGGGATCTTTACGAGCAGTACTTC
abundance: many; v_gene: TRBV2; j_gene: TRBJ1-1; d_gene: NA; CDR3aa: CASYKELNTEAFF; CDR3nt: TGTGCCAGCTACAAGGAGTTGAACACTGAAGCTTTCTTT
abundance: few; v_gene: TRBV19; j_gene: TRBJ2-3; d_gene: NA; CDR3aa: CASRDRGRDTQYF; CDR3nt: TGTGCCAGCCGCGATCGGGGCAGGGATACGCAGTATTTT
abundance: many; v_gene: TRBV20-1; j_gene: TRBJ2-3; d_gene: NA; CDR3aa: CSAPVPRGGTTDTQYF; CDR3nt: TGCAGTGCTCCGGTTCCTCGCGGCGGGACCACAGATACGCAGTATTTT
abundance: many; v_gene: TRBV5-6; j_gene: TRBJ2-7; d_gene: NA; CDR3aa: CASSLARGISYEQYF; CDR3nt: TGTGCCAGCAGCTTGGCGCGCGGAATCTCCTACGAGCAGTACTTC
abundance: NA; v_gene: TRBV29-1; j_gene: TRBJ2-3; d_gene: TRBD2; CDR3aa: CTTSGLNTDTQYF; CDR3nt: TGCACCACTAGCGGATTAAACACAGATACGCAGTATTTT
abundance: few; v_gene: TRBV7-8; j_gene: TRBJ2-5; d_gene: NA; CDR3aa: CASSLIEETQYF; CDR3nt: TGTGCCAGCAGCTTAATAGAAGAGACCCAGTACTTC
abundance: many; v_gene: TRBV30; j_gene: TRBJ1-1; d_gene: NA; CDR3aa: CAWRGTRLVEAAFF; CDR3nt: TGTGCCTGGAGGGGGACTCGTTTGGTTGAAGCAGCTTTCTTT
abundance: many; v_gene: TRBV20-1; j_gene: TRBJ2-5; d_gene: NA; CDR3aa: CSARDVRMSQETQYF; CDR3nt: TGCAGTGCTAGAGATGTGCGAATGAGCCAAGAGACCCAGTACTTC
abundance: few; v_gene: TRBV20-1; j_gene: TRBJ1-6; d_gene: TRBD1; CDR3aa: CSARFPGQGAQNSPLHF; CDR3nt: TGCAGTGCTAGATTTCCGGGACAGGGGGCGCAAAATTCACCCCTCCACTTT
abundance: many; v_gene: TRBV29-1; j_gene: TRBJ1-1; d_gene: NA; CDR3aa: CSSLRRSLNTEAFF; CDR3nt: TGCAGCTCCCTCCGCCGTAGTTTGAACACTGAAGCTTTCTTT
abundance: few; v_gene: TRBV5-1; j_gene: TRBJ2-1; d_gene: NA; CDR3aa: CASSWDGGLHNEQFF; CDR3nt: TGCGCCAGCAGCTGGGACGGGGGACTCCACAATGAGCAGTTCTTC
abundance: few; v_gene: TRBV15; j_gene: TRBJ2-3; d_gene: TRBD2; CDR3aa: CATSRAGLVRVTQYF; CDR3nt: TGTGCCACCAGCAGAGCAGGACTAGTACGGGTTACGCAGTATTTT
abundance: few; v_gene: TRBV15; j_gene: TRBJ2-3; d_gene: NA; CDR3aa: CATSGQSIRSSTDTQYF; CDR3nt: TGTGCCACCAGCGGACAGTCGATTCGTTCTAGCACAGATACGCAGTATTTT
abundance: NA; v_gene: TRBV20-1; j_gene: TRBJ2-1; d_gene: NA; CDR3aa: CSARDRWRGHYNEQFF; CDR3nt: TGCAGTGCTAGAGATCGGTGGCGGGGACATTACAATGAGCAGTTCTTC
abundance: NA; v_gene: TRBV30; j_gene: TRBJ2-3; d_gene: NA; CDR3aa: CAWSVRSQGWQYF; CDR3nt: TGTGCCTGGAGTGTACGGAGCCAGGGTTGGCAGTATTTT
abundance: many; v_gene: TRBV3-1; j_gene: TRBJ2-5; d_gene: NA; CDR3aa: CASSQGDFQETQYF; CDR3nt: TGTGCCAGCAGCCAAGGGGACTTCCAAGAGACCCAGTACTTC
abundance: NA; v_gene: TRBV13; j_gene: TRBJ2-1; d_gene: TRBD2; CDR3aa: CASSHPLSGEGSEQFF; CDR3nt: TGTGCCAGCAGCCACCCCCTTAGCGGGGAGGGTAGCGAGCAGTTCTTC
abundance: many; v_gene: TRBV20-1; j_gene: TRBJ1-4; d_gene: NA; CDR3aa: CSARVGAPPGEKLFF; CDR3nt: TGCAGTGCTAGAGTCGGGGCCCCACCAGGCGAAAAACTGTTTTTT
abundance: few; v_gene: TRBV4-1; j_gene: TRBJ2-2; d_gene: TRBD1; CDR3aa: CASSLPGQGARGRRTGELFF; CDR3nt: TGCGCCAGCAGCCTCCCCGGACAGGGGGCGCGAGGGAGGAGAACCGGGGAGCTGTTTTTT
abundance: many; v_gene: TRBV2; j_gene: TRBJ1-1; d_gene: NA; CDR3aa: CASSEELVAEAFF; CDR3nt: TGTGCCAGCAGTGAAGAGCTTGTCGCTGAAGCTTTCTTT
abundance: many; v_gene: TRBV3-1; j_gene: TRBJ1-3; d_gene: TRBD1; CDR3aa: CASSATGASGNTIYF; CDR3nt: TGTGCCAGCAGCGCAACAGGGGCCTCTGGAAACACCATATATTTT
abundance: many; v_gene: TRBV20-1; j_gene: TRBJ1-5; d_gene: NA; CDR3aa: CSASRLGSNQPQHF; CDR3nt: TGCAGTGCTAGTAGGCTAGGGAGCAATCAGCCCCAGCATTTT
abundance: NA; v_gene: TRBV20-1; j_gene: TRBJ2-5; d_gene: NA; CDR3aa: CSAQGRPQTQETQYF; CDR3nt: TGCAGTGCTCAGGGGAGGCCGCAAACCCAAGAGACCCAGTACTTC
abundance: many; v_gene: TRBV30; j_gene: TRBJ2-7; d_gene: TRBD1; CDR3aa: CAWAGTGNEQYF; CDR3nt: TGTGCCTGGGCCGGGACAGGGAACGAGCAGTACTTC
abundance: many; v_gene: TRBV5-1; j_gene: TRBJ2-7; d_gene: TRBD2; CDR3aa: CASSLLSGTSYEQYF; CDR3nt: TGCGCCAGCAGCTTACTTAGCGGGACCTCCTACGAGCAGTACTTC
abundance: many; v_gene: TRBV2; j_gene: TRBJ2-1; d_gene: NA; CDR3aa: CASSDNREGNEQFF; CDR3nt: TGTGCCAGCAGTGATAACAGGGAGGGCAATGAGCAGTTCTTC
abundance: few; v_gene: TRBV20-1; j_gene: TRBJ2-7; d_gene: NA; CDR3aa: CSATRDSSYEQYF; CDR3nt: TGCAGTGCTACCCGGGATTCCTCCTACGAGCAGTACTTC
abundance: many; v_gene: TRBV27; j_gene: TRBJ1-4; d_gene: NA; CDR3aa: CASSLGGGSNEKLFF; CDR3nt: TGTGCCAGCAGCCTAGGGGGAGGTAGTAATGAAAAACTGTTTTTT
abundance: many; v_gene: TRBV11-3; j_gene: TRBJ2-7; d_gene: TRBD2; CDR3aa: CASSLPGGWYEQYF; CDR3nt: TGTGCCAGCAGCTTACCGGGGGGGTGGTACGAGCAGTACTTC
abundance: few; v_gene: TRBV9; j_gene: TRBJ2-2; d_gene: NA; CDR3aa: CATSRVDGELFF; CDR3nt: TGTGCCACAAGCAGGGTTGACGGGGAGCTGTTTTTT
abundance: many; v_gene: TRBV9; j_gene: TRBJ2-3; d_gene: TRBD2; CDR3aa: CASSGWTSGRFVDTQYF; CDR3nt: TGTGCCAGCAGCGGATGGACTAGCGGGAGATTCGTAGATACGCAGTATTTT
abundance: many; v_gene: TRBV12-3/TRBV12-4; j_gene: TRBJ2-3; d_gene: TRBD2; CDR3aa: CASSVGTSRMADTQYF; CDR3nt: TGTGCCAGCAGTGTCGGGACTAGCCGGATGGCAGATACGCAGTATTTT
abundance: many; v_gene: TRBV7-8; j_gene: TRBJ1-3; d_gene: NA; CDR3aa: CASSLEWGRFGNTIYF; CDR3nt: TGTGCCAGCAGCTTAGAGTGGGGGCGCTTTGGAAACACCATATATTTT
abundance: many; v_gene: TRBV15; j_gene: TRBJ1-2; d_gene: TRBD1; CDR3aa: CATSRELGRGDGYTF; CDR3nt: TGTGCCACCAGCAGAGAATTGGGCAGGGGGGATGGCTACACCTTC
abundance: many; v_gene: TRBV3-1; j_gene: TRBJ2-4; d_gene: NA; CDR3aa: CASSQDSGGAKNIQYF; CDR3nt: TGTGCCAGCAGCCAAGATTCAGGAGGGGCCAAAAACATTCAGTACTTC
abundance: few; v_gene: TRBV27; j_gene: TRBJ1-2; d_gene: TRBD1; CDR3aa: CASRRQGAGGYTF; CDR3nt: TGTGCCAGCAGGCGACAGGGGGCGGGGGGCTACACCTTC
abundance: NA; v_gene: TRBV3-1; j_gene: TRBJ1-6; d_gene: TRBD1; CDR3aa: CASSRGDSDGSPLHF; CDR3nt: TGTGCCAGCAGCCGGGGGGACAGCGACGGTTCACCCCTCCACTTT
abundance: NA; v_gene: TRBV28; j_gene: TRBJ2-7; d_gene: TRBD2; CDR3aa: CASRIIGLAGDRGQYF; CDR3nt: TGTGCCAGCAGGATTATAGGACTAGCGGGAGATAGAGGGCAGTACTTC
abundance: many; v_gene: TRBV3-1; j_gene: TRBJ1-2; d_gene: NA; CDR3aa: CASSQGSPYGYTF; CDR3nt: TGTGCCAGCAGCCAAGGATCCCCCTATGGCTACACCTTC
abundance: many; v_gene: TRBV29-1; j_gene: TRBJ2-1; d_gene: TRBD2; CDR3aa: CSVDTGTSGAREQFF; CDR3nt: TGCAGCGTTGATACCGGGACTAGCGGGGCTCGCGAGCAGTTCTTC
abundance: many; v_gene: TRBV9; j_gene: TRBJ2-7; d_gene: TRBD2; CDR3aa: CASSVRVAGGPPSYYEQYF; CDR3nt: TGTGCCAGCAGCGTAAGGGTAGCGGGAGGGCCCCCCTCCTACTACGAGCAGTACTTC
abundance: NA; v_gene: TRBV19; j_gene: TRBJ1-1; d_gene: NA; CDR3aa: CASSKRVLNTEAFF; CDR3nt: TGTGCCAGTAGTAAGAGGGTGCTTAACACTGAAGCTTTCTTT
abundance: many; v_gene: TRBV7-3; j_gene: TRBJ2-5; d_gene: NA; CDR3aa: CASSFAGAETQYF; CDR3nt: TGTGCCAGCAGCTTTGCAGGGGCAGAGACCCAGTACTTC
abundance: many; v_gene: TRBV6-2/TRBV6-3; j_gene: TRBJ2-3; d_gene: TRBD2; CDR3aa: CASSYLLGRGSTDTQYF; CDR3nt: TGTGCCAGCAGTTACTTGCTAGGGAGGGGTAGCACAGATACGCAGTATTTT
abundance: many; v_gene: TRBV29-1; j_gene: TRBJ2-4; d_gene: TRBD1; CDR3aa: CSVTDRGLGNIQYF; CDR3nt: TGCAGCGTTACTGACAGGGGGCTCGGAAACATTCAGTACTTC